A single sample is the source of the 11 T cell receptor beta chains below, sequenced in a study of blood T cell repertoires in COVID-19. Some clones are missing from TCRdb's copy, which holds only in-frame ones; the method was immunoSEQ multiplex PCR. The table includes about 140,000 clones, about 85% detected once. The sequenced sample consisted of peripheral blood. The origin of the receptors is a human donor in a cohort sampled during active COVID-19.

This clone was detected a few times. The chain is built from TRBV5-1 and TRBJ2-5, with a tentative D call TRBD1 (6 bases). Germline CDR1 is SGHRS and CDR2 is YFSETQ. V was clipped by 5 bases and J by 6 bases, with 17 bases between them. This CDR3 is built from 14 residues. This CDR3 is CASRTGQPGQTQYF. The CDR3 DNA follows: TGCGCCAGCAGGACCGGACAGCCAGGCCAGACCCAGTACTTC.

The CDR3 coding sequence is TGTGCCAGCAGTCCGTCCTACCAAGATACGCAGTATTTT. It encodes CASSPSYQDTQYF. The chain carries TRBV6-5 and TRBJ2-3; D is undetermined. The germline V gene encodes CDR1 MNHEY and CDR2 SVGAGI. The CDR3 has 13 residues. The V gene lost 5 bases and the J gene lost 5 bases, with 11 bases spanning the gap.

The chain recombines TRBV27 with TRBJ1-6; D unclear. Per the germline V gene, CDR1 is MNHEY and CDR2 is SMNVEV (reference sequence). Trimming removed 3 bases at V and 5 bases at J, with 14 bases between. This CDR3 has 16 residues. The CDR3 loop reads CASSFRTRRDNSPLHF. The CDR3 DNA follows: TGTGCCAGCAGTTTCCGGACTAGACGGGATAATTCACCCCTCCACTTT.

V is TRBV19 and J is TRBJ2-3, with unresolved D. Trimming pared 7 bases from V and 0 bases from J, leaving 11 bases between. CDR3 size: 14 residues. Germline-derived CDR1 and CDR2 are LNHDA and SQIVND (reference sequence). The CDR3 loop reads CASNGQASTDTQYF. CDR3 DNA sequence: TGTGCCAGTAATGGGCAGGCTAGCACAGATACGCAGTATTTT.

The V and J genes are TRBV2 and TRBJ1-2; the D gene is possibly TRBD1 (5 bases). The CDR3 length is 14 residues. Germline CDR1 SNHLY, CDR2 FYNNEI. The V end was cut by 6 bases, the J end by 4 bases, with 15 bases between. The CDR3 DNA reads TGTGCCAGCAGAGCGGGGGTTTCGGGCTATGGCTACACCTTC. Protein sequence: CASRAGVSGYGYTF.

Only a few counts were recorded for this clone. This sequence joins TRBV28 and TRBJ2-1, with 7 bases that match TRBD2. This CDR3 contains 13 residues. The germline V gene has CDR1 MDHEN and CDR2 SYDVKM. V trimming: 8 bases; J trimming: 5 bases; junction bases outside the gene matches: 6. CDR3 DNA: TGTGCCAGCCAAAGCGGGAATAACAATGAGCAGTTCTTC. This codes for CASQSGNNNEQFF.

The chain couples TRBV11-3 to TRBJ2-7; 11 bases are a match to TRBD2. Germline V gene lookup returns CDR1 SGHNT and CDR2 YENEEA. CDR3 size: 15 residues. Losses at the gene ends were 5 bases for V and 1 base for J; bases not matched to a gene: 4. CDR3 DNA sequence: TGTGCCAGCAGCAAAGGACTAGCGGGTTCCTACGAGCAGTACTTC. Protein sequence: CASSKGLAGSYEQYF.

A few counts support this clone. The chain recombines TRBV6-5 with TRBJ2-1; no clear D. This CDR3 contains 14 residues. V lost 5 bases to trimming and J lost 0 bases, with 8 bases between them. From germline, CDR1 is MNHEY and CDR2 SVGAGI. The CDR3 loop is CASSRLSSYNEQFF. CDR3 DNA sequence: TGTGCCAGCAGTCGGTTGAGCTCCTACAATGAGCAGTTCTTC.

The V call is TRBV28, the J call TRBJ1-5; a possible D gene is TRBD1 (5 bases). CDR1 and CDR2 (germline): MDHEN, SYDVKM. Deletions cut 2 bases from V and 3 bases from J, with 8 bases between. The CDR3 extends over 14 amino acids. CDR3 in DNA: TGTGCCAGCAGTTTAGACAGAAACAATCAGCCCCAGCATTTT. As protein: CASSLDRNNQPQHF.

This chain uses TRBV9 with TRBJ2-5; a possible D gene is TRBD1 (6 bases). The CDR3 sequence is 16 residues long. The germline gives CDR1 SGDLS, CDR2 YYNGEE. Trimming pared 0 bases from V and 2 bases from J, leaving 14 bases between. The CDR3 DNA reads TGTGCCAGCAGCGTAGCAAGCCAGGGGATGCAAGAGACCCAGTACTTC. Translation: CASSVASQGMQETQYF. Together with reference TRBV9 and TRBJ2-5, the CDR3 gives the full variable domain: DSGVTQTPKHLITATGQRVTLRCSPRSGDLSVYWYQQSLDQGLQFLIQYYNGEERAKGNILERFSAQQFPDLHSELNLSSLELGDSALYFCASSVASQGMQETQYFGPGTRLLVL.

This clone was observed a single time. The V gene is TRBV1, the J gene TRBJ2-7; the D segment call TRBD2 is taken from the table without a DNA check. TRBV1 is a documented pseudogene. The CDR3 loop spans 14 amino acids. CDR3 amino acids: CTSLEGGRGYEQYF. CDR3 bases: TGCACCAGCTTAGAAGGCGGGAGAGGGTACGAGCAGTACTTC.